Each of the 21 T cell receptor beta chains below was sequenced from the same sample in a study of metastatic and nonmetastatic thyroid tumors. Each patient came to thyroid surgery without any prior treatment (of any kind). Using MiXCR, TCRdb reanalyzed the PCR reads. The repertoire includes 85,000 to 100,000 clones, approximately 12% of them detected once, and around 10% sits in the top ten. The sequenced material came from blood. The receptors were sampled from a female donor with papillary thyroid cancer or a benign thyroid nodule (not recorded which). Some clones in this sample may be carry-over from other donors' samples.

This clone was found many times. The V gene is TRBV5-1, the J gene TRBJ2-7, with 7 bases that match TRBD1. Germline V gives CDR1 SGHRS, CDR2 YFSETQ. This CDR3 is built from 14 residues. Trimming cost V 0 bases and J 2 bases; bases outside gene matches: 2. This CDR3 is CASSLGTGAYEQYF. In nucleotides, the CDR3 is TGCGCCAGCAGCTTGGGCACAGGGGCCTACGAGCAGTACTTC.

This clone was detected a few times. Just one base apart from a much larger clone, this may be a read error. V is TRBV28 and J is TRBJ2-7; D might be TRBD2 (6 bases). There are 13 residues in the CDR3. Trimming took off 3 bases at V and 3 bases at J, with 9 bases between the two ends. Germline assignment: CDR1 MDHEN and CDR2 SYDVKM. The CDR3 spells CASSLSGRYEQYF. The DNA for the CDR3 is TGTGCCAGCAGTTTGAGCGGGCGCTACGAGCAGTACTTC.

This clone was recorded many times. V and J are TRBV28 and TRBJ2-2, with D possibly matching TRBD1 (5 bases). The CDR3 spans 14 residues. Germline CDR1 reads MDHEN; CDR2 reads SYDVKM. V was cut by 6 bases and J by 2 bases, with 10 bases left in between. DNA of the CDR3: TGTGCCAGCAGCCCCCGGACAAACACCGGGGAGCTGTTTTTT. Its translation: CASSPRTNTGELFF.

This clone has a count of ten or more. At the DNA level, this CDR3 is encoded by other sequences in the same sample as well. The chain links TRBV4-3 to TRBJ2-7, with a weak D call TRBD1 (6 bases). Germline values: CDR1 LGHNA, CDR2 YSLEER. Trimming left V 1 base short and J 3 bases short, with 10 bases between. This CDR3 contains 14 residues. The CDR3 coding sequence is TGCGCCAGCAGCCAAGGAACAGGGAACTACGAGCAGTACTTC. This sequence encodes CASSQGTGNYEQYF.

This clone has a count of ten or more. The gene calls are TRBV28 and TRBJ2-7; a weak D match, TRBD2 (5 bases). Germline V gene data show CDR1 as MDHEN and CDR2 as SYDVKM. The CDR3 sequence is 13 residues long. The V end was cut by 2 bases, the J end by 5 bases, with 10 bases between. CDR3 residues: CASSLVRGNEQYF. For the CDR3, the DNA is TGTGCCAGCAGTTTAGTCCGGGGAAACGAGCAGTACTTC.

This clone has at least ten counts. This sequence joins TRBV19 and TRBJ2-1; the D gene is possibly TRBD2 (6 bases). The V gene's germline CDR1 is LNHDA and CDR2 SQIVND (reference sequence). V dropped 3 bases and J dropped 4 bases, with 16 bases sitting between them. The CDR3 contains 16 residues. CDR3 loop: CASSIPNSGKYNEQFF. In DNA form, the CDR3 reads TGTGCCAGTAGTATCCCAAATAGCGGCAAATACAATGAGCAGTTCTTC.

This clone was counted at least ten times. This rearrangement joins TRBV3-1 to TRBJ2-1, with 8 bases matching TRBD1. This CDR3 region has 13 residues. Trimming took 5 bases from V and 8 from J; bases not matched to a gene: 5. CDR1 and CDR2 from the germline V gene are LGHDT and YNNKEL (reference sequence). The CDR3 spells CASSFRGLDEQFF. The CDR3 nucleotides read TGTGCCAGCAGCTTCAGGGGGCTCGATGAGCAGTTCTTC.

This clone was observed many times. The CDR3 DNA is TGTGCCAGCAGCGGGGCAGGCCGGTCGTCCCTCCACTTT. Its translation is CASSGAGRSSLHF. V usage is TRBV6-1 and J usage is TRBJ1-6; TRBD1 might be the D (5 bases). CDR3 length equals 13 residues. From germline, CDR1 is MNHNS and CDR2 SASEGT. Trimming shortened V by 6 bases and J by 14 bases, and 17 bases separated the two germline ends.

This clone was seen repeatedly, ten times or more. V and J are TRBV3-1 and TRBJ2-2; D could derive from TRBD1 or TRBD2 (5 bases each). The CDR3 totals 13 residues. Trimming pared 6 bases from V and 6 bases from J, leaving 11 bases between. Germline loops: CDR1 LGHDT, CDR2 YNNKEL (reference sequence). CDR3 in amino acids: CASRRRGAGELFF. DNA for the CDR3: TGTGCCAGCAGGCGAAGAGGGGCCGGGGAGCTGTTTTTT. Looking up the rest from reference TRBV3-1 and TRBJ2-2 gives the full variable domain: DTAVSQTPKYLVTQMGNDKSIKCEQNLGHDTMYWYKQDSKKFLKIMFSYNNKELIINETVPNRFSPKSPDKAHLNLHINSLELGDSAVYFCASRRRGAGELFFGEGSRLTVL.

CDR3 protein: CSARGMKGLAGGLETQYF. The DNA for the CDR3 is TGCAGTGCTAGGGGCATGAAGGGACTAGCGGGAGGTCTGGAGACCCAGTACTTC. The V call is TRBV20-1, the J call TRBJ2-5; TRBD2 aligns across 15 bases. This CDR3 is built from 18 residues. The V gene's germline CDR1 is DFQATT and CDR2 SNEGSKA (reference sequence). Losses at the gene ends were 3 bases for V and 5 bases for J; bases not matched to a gene: 13.

This clone showed up many times. CDR3 nucleotide sequence: TGTGCCATCAGTGATCCACCCTATGGCTACACCTTC. It specifies CAISDPPYGYTF. This sequence joins TRBV10-3 and TRBJ1-2; D gene uncertain. CDR3 size: 12 residues. Trimming took 3 bases from V and 4 from J, leaving 6 bases between them. CDR1 ENHRY and CDR2 SYGVKD come from the germline V gene.

This sequence joins TRBV20-1 and TRBJ1-2; 7 nucleotides align to TRBD1. The CDR3 totals 13 residues. The ends lost 5 bases at V and 5 bases at J; junction bases unmatched: 8. Germline V gene data show CDR1 as DFQATT and CDR2 as SNEGSKA (reference sequence). DNA for the CDR3: TGCAGTGCTGGCTACAGGGGCGGGTATGGCTACACCTTC. Translated: CSAGYRGGYGYTF.

This clone showed up many times. V and J are TRBV20-1 and TRBJ1-1; a possible D gene is TRBD1 (5 bases). V lost 0 bases to trimming and J lost 4 bases, with 12 bases between them. Germline V gene lookup returns CDR1 DFQATT and CDR2 SNEGSKA (reference sequence). The CDR3 sequence is 14 residues long. The CDR3 coding sequence is TGCAGTGCTAGAGATCTAAGGGGTAGCACTGAAGCTTTCTTT. Residues: CSARDLRGSTEAFF.

This clone was counted many times. The chain employs TRBV5-1 and TRBJ2-5; D call uncertain. This CDR3 has 13 residues. V lost 0 bases and J 3 bases, leaving 6 bases between the germline ends. The germline V gene has CDR1 SGHRS and CDR2 YFSETQ. CDR3 region: CASSLGSKETQYF. Written as DNA, the CDR3 is TGCGCCAGCAGCTTGGGGTCCAAAGAGACCCAGTACTTC.

Ten or more counts support this clone. This chain links TRBV19 with TRBJ2-2; no reliable D call. V gave up 5 bases and J gave up 6 bases, with 19 bases separating them. From germline, CDR1 is LNHDA and CDR2 SQIVND (reference sequence). The CDR3 sequence is 16 residues long. CDR3 sequence (DNA): TGTGCCAGTAGTCACGTGGGGTCTCAGGCCCCCGGGGAGCTGTTTTTT. Its protein is CASSHVGSQAPGELFF.

Ten or more counts support this clone. The gene calls are TRBV6-5 and TRBJ1-1; TRBD1 aligns across 8 bases. Unmatched junction bases numbered 7, after V lost 0 bases and J lost 4 bases. The V gene's germline CDR1 is MNHEY and CDR2 SVGAGI. CDR3 length equals 16 residues. The CDR3 sequence is CASSYSTQGAFTEAFF. The CDR3 DNA reads as TGTGCCAGCAGTTACTCGACCCAGGGGGCGTTCACTGAAGCTTTCTTT.

Ten or more counts support this clone. J is TRBJ2-2 and V is TRBV18; a possible D gene is TRBD1 (6 bases). V gave up 3 bases and J gave up 4 bases, with 9 bases separating them. From germline, CDR1 is KGHSH and CDR2 LQKENI. CDR3 size: 14 residues. The CDR3 DNA sequence: TGTGCCAGCTCACCGACAGGTTTCACCGGGGAGCTGTTTTTT. Translation: CASSPTGFTGELFF.

This clone was seen many times. This chain links TRBV20-1 with TRBJ2-5, with D perhaps TRBD1 or TRBD2 (5 bases each). V dropped 2 bases and J dropped 2 bases, with 24 bases sitting between them. The CDR3 extends over 18 amino acids. Germline V gives CDR1 DFQATT, CDR2 SNEGSKA (reference sequence). In DNA, the CDR3 is TGCAGTGCTAGAATTGGGGGAACGCTCGGTGGGCCTCAAGAGACCCAGTACTTC. Translating it yields CSARIGGTLGGPQETQYF.

Concerning this clone itself: A much larger clone lies one base from this, so it may be a read error. The chain employs TRBV7-8 and TRBJ2-5; D gene unclear. CDR1 is SGHVS, CDR2 FQNEAQ, per germline. The CDR3 extends over 15 amino acids. This chain's CDR3 is CASSLRTMDQGTQYF. Written as DNA, the CDR3 is TGTGCCAGCAGCTTGAGAACAATGGACCAAGGGACCCAGTACTTC.

In the case of this clone: Possible read error: a much larger clone is one base away. The V call is TRBV4-1, the J call TRBJ2-1, with TRBD2 matching over 8 bases. Looked up from germline, CDR1 is MGHRA and CDR2 is YSYEKL. CDR3 length equals 18 residues. Germline trimming cut 1 base from V and 5 bases from J; bases unmatched to any gene: 13. CDR3 sequence reads: CASSQATSVRASNNEQFF. The CDR3 nucleotides read TGCGCCAGCAGCCAAGCGACTAGCGTGAGGGCTAGCAACAATGAGCAGTTCTTC.

This clone showed up many times. The gene calls are TRBV7-9 and TRBJ2-7; tentatively, D is TRBD1 (5 bases). Trimming removed 5 bases at V and 3 bases at J, with 11 bases between. This CDR3 has 13 residues. Germline CDR1 and CDR2: SEHNR and FQNEAQ (reference sequence). The CDR3 spells CASSQGVNYEQYF. CDR3 DNA sequence: TGTGCCAGCAGCCAAGGGGTTAACTACGAGCAGTACTTC.